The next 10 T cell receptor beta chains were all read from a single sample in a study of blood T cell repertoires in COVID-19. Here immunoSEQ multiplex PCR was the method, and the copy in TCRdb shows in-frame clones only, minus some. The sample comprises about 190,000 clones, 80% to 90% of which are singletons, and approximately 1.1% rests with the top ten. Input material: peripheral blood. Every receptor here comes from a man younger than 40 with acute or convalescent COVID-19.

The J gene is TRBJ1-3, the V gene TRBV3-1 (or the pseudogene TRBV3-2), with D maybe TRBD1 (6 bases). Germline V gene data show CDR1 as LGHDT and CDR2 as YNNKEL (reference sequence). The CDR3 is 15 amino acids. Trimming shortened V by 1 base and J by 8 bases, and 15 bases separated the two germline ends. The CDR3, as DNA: TGTGCCAGCAGCCAAGCCGGGGGGCCCGCAGACACCATATATTTT. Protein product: CASSQAGGPADTIYF.

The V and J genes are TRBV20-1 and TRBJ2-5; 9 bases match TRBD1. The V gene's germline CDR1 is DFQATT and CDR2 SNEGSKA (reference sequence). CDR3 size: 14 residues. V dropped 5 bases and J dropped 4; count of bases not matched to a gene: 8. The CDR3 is CSAGGTGMGETQYF. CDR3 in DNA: TGCAGTGCTGGTGGGACAGGGATGGGAGAGACCCAGTACTTC.

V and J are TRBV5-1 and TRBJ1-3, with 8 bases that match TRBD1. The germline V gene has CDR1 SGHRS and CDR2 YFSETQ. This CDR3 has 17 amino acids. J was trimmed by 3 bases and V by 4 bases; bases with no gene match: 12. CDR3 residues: CASSLGQDTLGGNTIYF. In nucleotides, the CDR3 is TGCGCCAGCAGCCTGGGACAGGACACCCTAGGTGGAAACACCATATATTTT.

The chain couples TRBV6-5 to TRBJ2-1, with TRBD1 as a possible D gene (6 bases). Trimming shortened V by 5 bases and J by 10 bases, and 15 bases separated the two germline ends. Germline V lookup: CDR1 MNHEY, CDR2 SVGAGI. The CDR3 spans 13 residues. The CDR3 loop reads CASSHNRAGEQFF. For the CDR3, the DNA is TGTGCCAGCAGTCATAACAGGGCAGGCGAGCAGTTCTTC.

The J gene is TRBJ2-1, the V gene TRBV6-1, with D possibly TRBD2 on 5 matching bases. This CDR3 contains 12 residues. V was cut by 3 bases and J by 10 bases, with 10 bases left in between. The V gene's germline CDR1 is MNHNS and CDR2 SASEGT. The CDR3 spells CASSEAGWEQFF. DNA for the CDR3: TGTGCCAGCAGTGAGGCGGGTTGGGAGCAGTTCTTC.

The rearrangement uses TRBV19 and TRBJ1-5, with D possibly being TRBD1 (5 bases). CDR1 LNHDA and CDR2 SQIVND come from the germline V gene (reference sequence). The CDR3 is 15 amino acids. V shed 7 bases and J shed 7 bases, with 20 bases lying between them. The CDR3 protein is CASTPQAGGRQPQHF. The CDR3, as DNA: TGTGCCAGTACCCCCCAAGCCGGGGGGAGACAGCCCCAGCATTTT.

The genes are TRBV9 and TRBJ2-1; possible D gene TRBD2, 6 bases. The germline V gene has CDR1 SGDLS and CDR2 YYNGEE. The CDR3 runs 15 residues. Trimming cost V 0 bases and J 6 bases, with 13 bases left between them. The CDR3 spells CASSVERAPSNEQFF. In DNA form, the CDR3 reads TGTGCCAGCAGCGTAGAGCGGGCCCCCTCCAATGAGCAGTTCTTC.

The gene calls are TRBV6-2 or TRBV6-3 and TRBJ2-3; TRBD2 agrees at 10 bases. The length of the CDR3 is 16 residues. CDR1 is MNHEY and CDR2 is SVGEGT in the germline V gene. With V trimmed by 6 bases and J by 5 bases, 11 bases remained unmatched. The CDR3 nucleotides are TGTGCCAGCAGCTCCCCCCTAGCGGGAGCGGGAGATACGCAGTATTTT. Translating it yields CASSSPLAGAGDTQYF.

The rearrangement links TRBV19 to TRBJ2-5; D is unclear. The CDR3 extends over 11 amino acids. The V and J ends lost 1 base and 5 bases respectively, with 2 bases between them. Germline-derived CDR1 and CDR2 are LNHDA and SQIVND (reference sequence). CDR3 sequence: CASSIAETQYF. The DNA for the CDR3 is TGTGCCAGTAGTATAGCGGAGACCCAGTACTTC.

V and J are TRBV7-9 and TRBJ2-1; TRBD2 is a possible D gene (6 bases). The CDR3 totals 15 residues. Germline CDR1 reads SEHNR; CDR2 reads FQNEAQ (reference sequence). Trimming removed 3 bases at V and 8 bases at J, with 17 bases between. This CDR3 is CASSFTRDSIHEQFF. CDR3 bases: TGTGCCAGCAGCTTTACCCGGGACTCGATCCATGAGCAGTTCTTC.